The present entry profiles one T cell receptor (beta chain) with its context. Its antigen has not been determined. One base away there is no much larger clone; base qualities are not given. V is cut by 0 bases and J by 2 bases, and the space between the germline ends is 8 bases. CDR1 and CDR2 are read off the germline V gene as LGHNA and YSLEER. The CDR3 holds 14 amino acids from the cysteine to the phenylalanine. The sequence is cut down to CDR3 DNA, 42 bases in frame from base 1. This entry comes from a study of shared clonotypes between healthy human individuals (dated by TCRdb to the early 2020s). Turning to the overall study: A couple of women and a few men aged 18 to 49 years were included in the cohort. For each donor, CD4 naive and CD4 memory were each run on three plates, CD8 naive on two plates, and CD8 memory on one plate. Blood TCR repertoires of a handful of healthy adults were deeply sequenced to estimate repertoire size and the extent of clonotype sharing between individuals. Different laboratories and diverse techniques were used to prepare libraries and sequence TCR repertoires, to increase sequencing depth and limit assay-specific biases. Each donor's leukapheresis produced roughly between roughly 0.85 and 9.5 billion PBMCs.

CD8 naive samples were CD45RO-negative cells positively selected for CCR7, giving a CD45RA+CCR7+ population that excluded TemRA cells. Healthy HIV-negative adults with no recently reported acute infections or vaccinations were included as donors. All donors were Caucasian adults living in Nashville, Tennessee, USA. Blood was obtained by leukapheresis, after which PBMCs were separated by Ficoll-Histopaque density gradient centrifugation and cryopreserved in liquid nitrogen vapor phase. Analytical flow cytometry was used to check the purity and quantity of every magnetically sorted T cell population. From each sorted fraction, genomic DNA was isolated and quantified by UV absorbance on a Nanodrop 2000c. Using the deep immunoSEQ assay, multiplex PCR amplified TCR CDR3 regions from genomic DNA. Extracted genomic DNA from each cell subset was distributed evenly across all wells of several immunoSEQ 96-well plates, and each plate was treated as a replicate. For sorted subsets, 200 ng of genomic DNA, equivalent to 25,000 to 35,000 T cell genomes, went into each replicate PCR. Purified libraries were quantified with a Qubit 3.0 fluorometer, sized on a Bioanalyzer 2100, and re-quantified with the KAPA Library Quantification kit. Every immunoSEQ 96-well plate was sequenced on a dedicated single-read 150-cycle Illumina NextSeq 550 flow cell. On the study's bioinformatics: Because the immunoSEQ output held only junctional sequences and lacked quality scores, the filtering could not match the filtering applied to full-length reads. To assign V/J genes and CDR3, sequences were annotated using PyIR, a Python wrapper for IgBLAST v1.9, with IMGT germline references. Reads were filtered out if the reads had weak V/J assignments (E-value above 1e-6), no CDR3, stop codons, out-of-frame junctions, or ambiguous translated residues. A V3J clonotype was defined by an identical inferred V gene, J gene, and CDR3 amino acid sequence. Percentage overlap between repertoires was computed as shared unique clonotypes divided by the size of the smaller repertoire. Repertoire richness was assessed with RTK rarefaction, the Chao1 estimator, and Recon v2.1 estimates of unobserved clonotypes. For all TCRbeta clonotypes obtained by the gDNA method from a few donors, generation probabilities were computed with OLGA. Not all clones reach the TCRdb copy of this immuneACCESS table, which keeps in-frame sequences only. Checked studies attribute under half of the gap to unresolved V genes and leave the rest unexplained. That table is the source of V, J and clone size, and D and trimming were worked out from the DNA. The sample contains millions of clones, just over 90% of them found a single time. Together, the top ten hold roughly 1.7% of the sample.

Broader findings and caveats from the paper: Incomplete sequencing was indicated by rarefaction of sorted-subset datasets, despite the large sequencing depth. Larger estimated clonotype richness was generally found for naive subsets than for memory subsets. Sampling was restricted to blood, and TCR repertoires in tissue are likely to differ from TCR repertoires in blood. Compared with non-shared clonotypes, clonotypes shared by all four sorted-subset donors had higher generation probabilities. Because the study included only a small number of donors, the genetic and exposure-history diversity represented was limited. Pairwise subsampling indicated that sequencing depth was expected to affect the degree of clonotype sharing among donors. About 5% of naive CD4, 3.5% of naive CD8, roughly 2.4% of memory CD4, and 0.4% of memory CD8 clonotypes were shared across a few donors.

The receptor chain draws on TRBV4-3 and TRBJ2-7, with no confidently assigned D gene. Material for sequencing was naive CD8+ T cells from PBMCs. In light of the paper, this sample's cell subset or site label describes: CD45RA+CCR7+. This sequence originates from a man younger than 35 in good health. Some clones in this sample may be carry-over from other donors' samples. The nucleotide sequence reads TGCGCCAGCAGCCAAGATGACCGCCCCTACGAGCAGTACTTC. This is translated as CASSQDDRPYEQYF.